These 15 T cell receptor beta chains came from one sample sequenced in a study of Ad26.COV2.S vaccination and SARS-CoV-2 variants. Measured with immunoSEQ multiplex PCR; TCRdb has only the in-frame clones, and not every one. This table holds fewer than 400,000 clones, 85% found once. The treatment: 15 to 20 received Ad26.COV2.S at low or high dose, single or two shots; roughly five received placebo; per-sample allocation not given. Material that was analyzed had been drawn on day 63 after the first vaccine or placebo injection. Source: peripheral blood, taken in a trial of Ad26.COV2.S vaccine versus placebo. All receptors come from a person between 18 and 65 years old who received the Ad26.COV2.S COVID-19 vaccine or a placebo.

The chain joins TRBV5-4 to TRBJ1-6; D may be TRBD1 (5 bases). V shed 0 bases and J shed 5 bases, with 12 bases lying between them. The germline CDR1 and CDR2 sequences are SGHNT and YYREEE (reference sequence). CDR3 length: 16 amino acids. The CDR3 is CASSLGGGSNNSPLHF. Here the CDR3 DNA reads TGTGCCAGCAGCTTGGGGGGGGGTTCGAATAATTCACCCCTCCACTTT.

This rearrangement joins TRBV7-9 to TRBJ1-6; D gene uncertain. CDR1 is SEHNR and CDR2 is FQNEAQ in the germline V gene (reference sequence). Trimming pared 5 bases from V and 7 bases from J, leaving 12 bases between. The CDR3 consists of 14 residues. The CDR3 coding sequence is TGTGCCAGCAGCCCCCCCGGCCCGAATTCACCCCTCCACTTT. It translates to CASSPPGPNSPLHF.

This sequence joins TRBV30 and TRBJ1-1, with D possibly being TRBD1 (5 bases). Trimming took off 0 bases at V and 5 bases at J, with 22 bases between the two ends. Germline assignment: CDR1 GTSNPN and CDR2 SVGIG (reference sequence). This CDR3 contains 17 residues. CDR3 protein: CAWSVRGLGGLGTEAFF. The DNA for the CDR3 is TGTGCCTGGAGTGTACGGGGCTTGGGGGGACTAGGAACTGAAGCTTTCTTT.

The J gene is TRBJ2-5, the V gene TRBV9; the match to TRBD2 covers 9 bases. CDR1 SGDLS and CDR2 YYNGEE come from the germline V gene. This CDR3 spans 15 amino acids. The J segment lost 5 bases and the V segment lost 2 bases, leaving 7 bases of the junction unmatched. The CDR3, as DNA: TGTGCCAGCAGCGTTGGCGGGGGGGGCCTTGAGACCCAGTACTTC. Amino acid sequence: CASSVGGGGLETQYF.

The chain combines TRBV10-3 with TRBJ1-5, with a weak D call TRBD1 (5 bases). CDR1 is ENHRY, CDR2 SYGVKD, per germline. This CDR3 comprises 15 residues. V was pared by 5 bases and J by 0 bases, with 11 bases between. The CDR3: CAISPGPYSNQPQHF. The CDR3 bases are TGTGCCATCAGTCCGGGACCCTATAGCAATCAGCCCCAGCATTTT.

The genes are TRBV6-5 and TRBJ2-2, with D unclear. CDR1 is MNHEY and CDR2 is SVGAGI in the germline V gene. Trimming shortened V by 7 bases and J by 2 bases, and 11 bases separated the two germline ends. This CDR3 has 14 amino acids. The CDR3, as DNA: TGTGCCAGCACTCAACTTGACAACACCGGGGAGCTGTTTTTT. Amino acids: CASTQLDNTGELFF.

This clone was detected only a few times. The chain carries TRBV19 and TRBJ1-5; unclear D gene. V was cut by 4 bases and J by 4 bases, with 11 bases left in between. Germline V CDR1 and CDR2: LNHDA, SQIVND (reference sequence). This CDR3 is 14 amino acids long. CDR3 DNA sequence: TGTGCCAGTAGTACAGACACATTAAATCAGCCCCAGCATTTT. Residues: CASSTDTLNQPQHF.

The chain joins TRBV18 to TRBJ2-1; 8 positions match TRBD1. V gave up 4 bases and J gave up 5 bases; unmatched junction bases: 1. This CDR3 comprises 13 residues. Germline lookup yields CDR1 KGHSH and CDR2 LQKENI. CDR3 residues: CASSLTGDNEQFF. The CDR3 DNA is TGTGCCAGCTCACTGACAGGGGACAATGAGCAGTTCTTC.

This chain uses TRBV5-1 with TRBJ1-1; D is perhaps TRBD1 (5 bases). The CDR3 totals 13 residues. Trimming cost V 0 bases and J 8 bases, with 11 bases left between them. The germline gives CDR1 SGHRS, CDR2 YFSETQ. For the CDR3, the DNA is TGCGCCAGCAGCTTGGATAGGGGAAGGGAAGCTTTCTTT. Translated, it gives CASSLDRGREAFF.

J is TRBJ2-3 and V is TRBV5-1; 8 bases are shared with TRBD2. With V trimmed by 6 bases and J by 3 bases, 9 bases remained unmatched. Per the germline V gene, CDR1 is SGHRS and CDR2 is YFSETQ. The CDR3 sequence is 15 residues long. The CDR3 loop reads CASTLSGGRTDTQYF. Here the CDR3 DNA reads TGCGCCAGCACCCTTTCGGGGGGGCGGACAGATACGCAGTATTTT. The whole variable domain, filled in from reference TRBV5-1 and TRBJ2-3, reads KAGVTQTPRYLIKTRGQQVTLSCSPISGHRSVSWYQQTPGQGLQFLFEYFSETQRNKGNFPGRFSGRQFSNSRSEMNVSTLELGDSALYLCASTLSGGRTDTQYFGPGTRLTVL.

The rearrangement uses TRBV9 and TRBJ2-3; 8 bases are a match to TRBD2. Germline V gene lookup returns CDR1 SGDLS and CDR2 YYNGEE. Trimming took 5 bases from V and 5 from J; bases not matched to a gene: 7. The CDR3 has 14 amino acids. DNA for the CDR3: TGTGCCAGCAGTCCGGGACTAGTCAGAGATACGCAGTATTTT. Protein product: CASSPGLVRDTQYF.

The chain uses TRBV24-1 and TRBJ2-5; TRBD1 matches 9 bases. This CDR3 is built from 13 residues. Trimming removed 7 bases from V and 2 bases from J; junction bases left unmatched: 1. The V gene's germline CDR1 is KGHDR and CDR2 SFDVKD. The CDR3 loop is CATRDRGQETQYF. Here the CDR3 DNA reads TGTGCCACCAGGGACAGGGGTCAAGAGACCCAGTACTTC.

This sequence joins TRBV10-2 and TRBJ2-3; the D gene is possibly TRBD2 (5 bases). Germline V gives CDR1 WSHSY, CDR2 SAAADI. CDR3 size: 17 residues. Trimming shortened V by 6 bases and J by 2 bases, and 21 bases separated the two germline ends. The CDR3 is CASSPGYSRPLTDTQYF. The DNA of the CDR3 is TGCGCCAGCAGCCCGGGATATTCCCGCCCCCTCACAGATACGCAGTATTTT.

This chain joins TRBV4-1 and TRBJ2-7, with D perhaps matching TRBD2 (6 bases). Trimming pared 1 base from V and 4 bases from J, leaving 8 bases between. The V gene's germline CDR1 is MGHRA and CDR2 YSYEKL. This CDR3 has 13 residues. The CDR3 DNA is TGCGCCAGCAGCCAAGTTCGGGGGTACGAGCAGTACTTC. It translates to CASSQVRGYEQYF.

The CDR3 loop reads CASSRDTYEQYF. CDR3 in DNA: TGTGCCAGCAGCCGGGACACCTACGAGCAGTACTTC. The V gene is TRBV7-9, the J gene TRBJ2-7; perhaps TRBD1 as D (6 bases). Per germline, CDR1 SEHNR and CDR2 FQNEAQ (reference sequence). V was cut by 5 bases and J by 2 bases, with 7 bases left in between. The CDR3 has 12 residues.